The 7 T cell receptor beta chains reported below all come from one sample, sequenced in a study of T cell responses to AZD1222 COVID-19 vaccine. Clones were read by immunoSEQ multiplex PCR, and TCRdb kept only the in-frame ones, dropping some. The sample consists of roughly 100,000 clones, about 88% of them appearing once. The sequencing here drew on peripheral blood, taken on day 0 of AZD1222 vaccination. These receptors came from an adult in good health.

The chain joins TRBV14 to TRBJ2-3; D gene ambiguous. This CDR3 is 16 amino acids long. V lost 2 bases to trimming and J lost 0 bases, with 12 bases between them. Germline CDR1 is SGHDN and CDR2 is FVKESK. The CDR3 coding sequence is TGTGCCAGCAGCCAAAGGCTCTCTCTTAGCACAGATACGCAGTATTTT. Residues: CASSQRLSLSTDTQYF.

This clone was counted a few times. This chain links TRBV5-1 with TRBJ2-7; 9 nucleotides line up with TRBD1. The CDR3 contains 13 residues. Germline V CDR1 and CDR2: SGHRS, YFSETQ. Trimming at V came to 4 bases and at J to 3 bases, leaving 2 bases not matched to a gene. The CDR3: CASSRDRDYEQYF. CDR3 DNA sequence: TGCGCCAGCAGCAGGGACAGGGACTACGAGCAGTACTTC.

This chain connects TRBV5-1 to TRBJ2-2; possibly TRBD2 for D (5 bases). This CDR3 has 15 residues. V was trimmed by 4 bases and J by 3 bases, leaving 13 bases between them. Germline V lookup: CDR1 SGHRS, CDR2 YFSETQ. The CDR3 region has the DNA TGCGCCAGCAGCCTTACCGGGAAAGACACCGGGGAGCTGTTTTTT. It translates to CASSLTGKDTGELFF.

The rearrangement links TRBV7-2 to TRBJ1-3; D remains ambiguous. The CDR3 runs 15 residues. From germline, CDR1 is SGHTA and CDR2 FQGNSA. Trimming removed 2 bases at V and 0 bases at J, with 8 bases between. In nucleotides, the CDR3 is TGTGCCAGCAGCTTATTCGGTGGCTCTGGAAACACCATATATTTT. Its protein is CASSLFGGSGNTIYF.

Concerning this clone itself: A read error may account for a junction end that differs from germline. The rearrangement joins TRBV2 to TRBJ1-1; tentatively, D is TRBD1 (6 bases). The CDR3 has 15 residues. Germline values: CDR1 SNHLY, CDR2 FYNNEI. CDR3 DNA: TGTGCCCGCAGTGAAATGGGGGGGGGCAGCACTGAAGCTTTCTTT. It specifies CARSEMGGGSTEAFF.

The chain is built from TRBV7-9 and TRBJ2-1, with D possibly TRBD2 on 7 matching bases. The CDR3 contains 13 residues. Germline CDR1 and CDR2: SEHNR and FQNEAQ (reference sequence). V was trimmed by 3 bases and J by 12 bases, leaving 15 bases between them. Written as DNA, the CDR3 is TGTGCCAGCAGCTTCAGCGGGGACATCGGGCAGTTCTTC. This gives the protein CASSFSGDIGQFF.

This clone appeared once. CDR3 in DNA: TGTGCCAGCAGTTCCCAGGGGGCTGGCAATCAGCCCCAGCATTTT. It translates to CASSSQGAGNQPQHF. This chain joins TRBV28 and TRBJ1-5; the match to TRBD1 covers 8 bases. Per the germline V gene, CDR1 is MDHEN and CDR2 is SYDVKM. Trimming at V came to 4 bases and at J to 2 bases, leaving 4 bases not matched to a gene. The CDR3 spans 15 residues. Using reference TRBV28 and TRBJ1-5 for the parts outside the CDR3, the full variable domain is DVKVTQSSRYLVKRTGEKVFLECVQDMDHENMFWYRQDPGLGLRLIYFSYDVKMKEKGDIPEGYSVSREKKERFSLILESASTNQTSMYLCASSSQGAGNQPQHFGDGTRLSIL.